The 19 T cell receptor beta chains below were found in one sample sequenced in a study of blood T cell repertoires in COVID-19. Libraries were prepared by immunoSEQ multiplex PCR; TCRdb keeps only in-frame clonotypes and omits some of them. The sample shows 180,000 or so clones, under 90% of them seen only once. Sequencing was done on a sample of peripheral blood. Receptors were obtained from an older person with COVID-19, enrolled during active disease.

The V gene is TRBV5-6, the J gene TRBJ2-3, with 9 bases matching TRBD2. The CDR3 spans 17 residues. V trimming: 4 bases; J trimming: 0 bases; junction bases outside the gene matches: 9. Germline CDR1 SGHDT, CDR2 YYEEEE. The CDR3 region is CASSHSLAGYSTDTQYF. Written as DNA, the CDR3 is TGTGCCAGCAGCCACTCGCTAGCGGGATATAGCACAGATACGCAGTATTTT.

The chain is built from TRBV2 and TRBJ2-5; D is possibly TRBD2 (6 bases). V was cut by 7 bases and J by 7 bases, with 7 bases left in between. Germline assignment: CDR1 SNHLY and CDR2 FYNNEI. The CDR3 length is 10 residues. CDR3 region: CASTGATQYF. The CDR3, as DNA: TGTGCCAGCACGGGAGCGACCCAGTACTTC.

The V call is TRBV12-5, the J call TRBJ1-2; 9 positions agree with TRBD1. This CDR3 has 16 amino acids. With V trimmed by 1 base and J by 4 bases, 7 bases remained unmatched. Germline V CDR1 and CDR2: LGHNT, FRNRAP. CDR3 residues: CASGLAAGTGSYGYTF. For the CDR3, the DNA is TGTGCTAGTGGTTTGGCCGCTGGGACAGGGAGCTATGGCTACACCTTC.

The chain uses TRBV5-6 and TRBJ2-7, with D maybe TRBD2 (6 bases). V was clipped by 0 bases and J by 4 bases, with 20 bases between them. Germline lookup yields CDR1 SGHDT and CDR2 YYEEEE. The CDR3 runs to 17 residues. The CDR3 region is CASSLGFSSGFKYEQYF. CDR3 in DNA: TGTGCCAGCAGCTTGGGGTTTTCCAGCGGGTTTAAGTACGAGCAGTACTTC.

The gene calls are TRBV5-1 and TRBJ2-2, with 7 bases fitting TRBD2. Germline V gene sequence: CDR1 SGHRS, CDR2 YFSETQ. Trimming took 0 bases from V and 4 from J; bases not matched to a gene: 6. The CDR3 is 16 amino acids. The CDR3, as DNA: TGCGCCAGCAGCTTGGCCAGCGGGGTCGTCACCGGGGAGCTGTTTTTT. It codes for CASSLASGVVTGELFF.

The J gene is TRBJ2-5, the V gene TRBV7-8; 15 bases line up with TRBD2. The CDR3 length is 17 residues. V gave up 5 bases and J gave up 5 bases; unmatched junction bases: 9. Germline lookup yields CDR1 SGHVS and CDR2 FQNEAQ. DNA of the CDR3: TGTGCCAGCAGCCCTGGGACTAGCGGGGGGCCGCGGGAGACCCAGTACTTC. Residues: CASSPGTSGGPRETQYF.

The chain is built from TRBV7-7 and TRBJ2-5; D may be TRBD1 (6 bases). CDR1 and CDR2 (germline): SSHAT, FNYEAQ (reference sequence). The V end lost 5 bases, the J end lost 2 bases, and 12 bases lay between the germline ends. This CDR3 has 14 amino acids. CDR3 sequence (DNA): TGTGCCAGCAGCCCCAGTGGACAGCAAGAGACCCAGTACTTC. Protein sequence: CASSPSGQQETQYF. The variable domain in full, completed from reference TRBV7-7 and TRBJ2-5, reads GAGVSQSPRYKVTKRGQDVTLRCDPISSHATLYWYQQALGQGPEFLTYFNYEAQPDKSGLPSDRFSAERPEGSISTLTIQRTEQRDSAMYRCASSPSGQQETQYFGPGTRLLVL.

The sample holds one count of this clone. J is TRBJ1-2 and V is TRBV10-3; 10 positions match TRBD1. From germline, CDR1 is ENHRY and CDR2 SYGVKD. J lost 4 bases, V lost 7 bases, and 6 bases had no gene match. The CDR3 is made up of 14 amino acids. The CDR3 reads CAINPTGGSYGYTF. The CDR3 DNA reads TGTGCCATCAACCCGACAGGGGGCAGCTATGGCTACACCTTC.

This clone occurred a few times. V usage is TRBV27 and J usage is TRBJ1-4; the D gene is possibly TRBD1 (6 bases). With 5 bases removed from V and 1 base from J, the gap between germline ends came to 14 bases. Germline CDR1 reads MNHEY; CDR2 reads SMNVEV (reference sequence). The CDR3 runs 16 residues. CDR3 bases: TGTGCCAGCAGTCCCACAGGGTTGGGAACTAATGAAAAACTGTTTTTT. Protein product: CASSPTGLGTNEKLFF.

DNA of the CDR3: TGTGCCAGCAGTTACTCGAGCGTAGGGGTGAACACTGAAGCTTTCTTT. Amino acid sequence: CASSYSSVGVNTEAFF. The chain links TRBV6-5 to TRBJ1-1, with D possibly being TRBD1 (5 bases). CDR1 MNHEY and CDR2 SVGAGI come from the germline V gene. Trimming removed 0 bases at V and 0 bases at J, with 11 bases between. The CDR3 sequence is 16 residues long.

The rearrangement links TRBV15 to TRBJ1-1; unclear D gene. The CDR3 loop spans 16 amino acids. V dropped 0 bases and J dropped 0 bases, with 11 bases sitting between them. Per the germline V gene, CDR1 is LNHNV and CDR2 is YYDKDF (reference sequence). In DNA, the CDR3 is TGTGCCACCAGCAGAGATCGAGGGCCGATGAACACTGAAGCTTTCTTT. Its translation: CATSRDRGPMNTEAFF.

The chain couples TRBV5-1 to TRBJ2-5; 10 bases are shared with TRBD2. CDR1 SGHRS and CDR2 YFSETQ come from the germline V gene. This CDR3 spans 17 amino acids. Trimming cost V 0 bases and J 1 base; bases outside gene matches: 6. CDR3: CASSLGLAGVVQETQYF. In DNA, the CDR3 is TGCGCCAGCAGCTTGGGGCTAGCGGGGGTGGTCCAAGAGACCCAGTACTTC.

The chain carries TRBV7-2 and TRBJ2-2; 7 bases fit TRBD2. The CDR3 consists of 17 residues. Germline V gene sequence: CDR1 SGHTA, CDR2 FQGNSA. V gave up 6 bases and J gave up 4 bases; unmatched junction bases: 14. The CDR3: CASSVTSAGAGTGELFF. The CDR3 DNA reads TGTGCCAGCAGTGTTACGAGTGCGGGAGCGGGCACCGGGGAGCTGTTTTTT.

The chain is built from TRBV29-1 and TRBJ1-4; no definite D call. The germline V and J ends were trimmed by 6 bases and 8 bases, with 10 bases remaining between them. The CDR3 length is 11 residues. Germline-derived CDR1 and CDR2 are SQVTM and ANQGSEA. The CDR3 DNA sequence: TGCAGCGTGGGCGTCCTGGAAAAACTGTTTTTT. Translating it yields CSVGVLEKLFF.

This clone was seen a few times. The CDR3 sequence is CASSLGGQGGANEKLFF. Here the CDR3 DNA reads TGTGCCAGCAGTTTGGGGGGACAGGGGGGGGCTAATGAAAAACTGTTTTTT. The V gene is TRBV27, the J gene TRBJ1-4, with 11 bases identical to TRBD1. This CDR3 comprises 17 residues. V lost 3 bases and J lost 3; bases outside the gene matches: 6. The germline V gene encodes CDR1 MNHEY and CDR2 SMNVEV (reference sequence). Full variable domain (outside the CDR3, taken from reference TRBV27 and TRBJ1-4): EAQVTQNPRYLITVTGKKLTVTCSQNMNHEYMSWYRQDPGLGLRQIYYSMNVEVTDKGDVPEGYKVSRKEKRNFPLILESPSPNQTSLYFCASSLGGQGGANEKLFFGSGTQLSVL.

The chain employs TRBV27 and TRBJ2-7, with TRBD1 identical over 7 bases. Germline V lookup: CDR1 MNHEY, CDR2 SMNVEV (reference sequence). The CDR3 runs to 13 residues. V lost 10 bases to trimming and J lost 0 bases; unmatched junction nucleotides: 6. CDR3 DNA sequence: TGTGCCACCCAGGACAGGTACTCCTACGAGCAGTACTTC. This codes for CATQDRYSYEQYF.

The gene calls are TRBV4-3 and TRBJ1-1; no definite D call. The ends were cut back, 3 bases at V and 6 bases at J, with 14 bases in the middle. Germline CDR1 is LGHNA and CDR2 is YSLEER. The CDR3 is 14 amino acids. The CDR3 sequence: CASSQGYRVAEAFF. The CDR3 DNA follows: TGCGCCAGCAGCCAGGGTTATCGGGTGGCTGAAGCTTTCTTT.

This clone is a singleton in its sample. The V and J genes are TRBV19 and TRBJ1-1; TRBD1 aligns across 9 bases. This CDR3 has 14 residues. The V gene's germline CDR1 is LNHDA and CDR2 SQIVND (reference sequence). Unmatched junction bases numbered 5, after V lost 5 bases and J lost 4 bases. The CDR3 DNA reads TGTGCCAGTAGTCCACAGGGGGCCGGCACTGAAGCTTTCTTT. Translated, it gives CASSPQGAGTEAFF. Complete variable domain (other parts from reference TRBV19 and TRBJ1-1): DGGITQSPKYLFRKEGQNVTLSCEQNLNHDAMYWYRQDPGQGLRLIYYSQIVNDFQKGDIAEGYSVSREKKESFPLTVTSAQKNPTAFYLCASSPQGAGTEAFFGQGTRLTVV.

The chain carries TRBV7-2 and TRBJ2-3; D may be TRBD2 (7 bases). The V gene lost 8 bases and the J gene lost 6 bases, with 21 bases spanning the gap. Germline values: CDR1 SGHTA, CDR2 FQGNSA. The CDR3 loop spans 15 amino acids. The CDR3 nucleotides read TGTGCCAGCCGTGAAGGGGGGGGGTCGAAGGATACGCAGTATTTT. Protein: CASREGGGSKDTQYF.